Presented here are 9 T cell receptor beta chains from one specimen sequenced in a study of blood T cell repertoires in COVID-19. TCRdb's table, derived via immunoSEQ multiplex PCR, lists solely in-frame clones and lacks some. Found here are around 140,000 clones, roughly 87% of them singletons; the top ten hold 1.5% to 2%. Specimen: peripheral blood. Every receptor here comes from a man between 65 and 85 years old with acute or convalescent COVID-19.

This clone came up once. The chain recombines TRBV6-6 with TRBJ1-4; 8 bases fit TRBD1. The CDR3 contains 14 residues. V was clipped by 5 bases and J by 5 bases; unmatched bases: 4. Germline V gene data show CDR1 as MNHNY and CDR2 as SVGAGI (reference sequence). The CDR3 DNA is TGTGCCAGCAGTAAGGGACAGGAGAATGAAAAACTGTTTTTT. Its protein is CASSKGQENEKLFF.

This clone was seen more than once but under ten times. The CDR3 spells CASSLASQTYEQYF. CDR3 sequence (DNA): TGTGCCAGCAGCTTGGCGTCGCAGACATACGAGCAGTACTTC. The genes are TRBV5-4 and TRBJ2-7, with no clear D. The V gene lost 0 bases and the J gene lost 4 bases, with 11 bases spanning the gap. Germline CDR1 reads SGHNT; CDR2 reads YYREEE (reference sequence). The CDR3 extends over 14 amino acids.

This clone was counted a single time. The chain has TRBV28 and TRBJ2-3; D is unclear. CDR3 length: 13 residues. V was shortened by 6 bases and J by 0 bases, with 7 bases between the two germline ends. CDR1 is MDHEN and CDR2 is SYDVKM in the germline V gene. CDR3: CASSPLSTDTQYF. CDR3 coding DNA: TGTGCCAGCAGCCCTCTCAGCACAGATACGCAGTATTTT.

V gene TRBV6-5 combines with J gene TRBJ1-4; no reliable D call. CDR3 length: 13 amino acids. Germline CDR1 MNHEY, CDR2 SVGAGI. Trimming cost V 7 bases and J 7 bases, with 13 bases left between them. The CDR3 DNA reads as TGTGCCAGCACGGCGGGCCGCGGTGAAAAACTGTTTTTT. The encoded protein is CASTAGRGEKLFF.

V gene TRBV28 combines with J gene TRBJ1-4; 7 nucleotides match TRBD1. CDR3 length equals 14 residues. CDR1 and CDR2 from the germline V gene are MDHEN and SYDVKM. J lost 5 bases, V lost 7 bases, and 7 bases had no gene match. Here the CDR3 DNA reads TGTGCCAGCACTACGGGACAGCCGAATGAAAAACTGTTTTTT. Amino acids: CASTTGQPNEKLFF.

The chain uses TRBV19 and TRBJ1-6, with TRBD1 identical over 7 bases. This CDR3 contains 15 residues. J lost 0 bases, V lost 6 bases, and 2 bases had no gene match. Looked up from germline, CDR1 is LNHDA and CDR2 is SQIVND (reference sequence). The CDR3: CASRRQGSYNSPLHF. The DNA of the CDR3 is TGTGCCAGTAGGAGACAGGGCTCCTATAATTCACCCCTCCACTTT.

Written as DNA, the CDR3 is TGTGCCAGCAGTGAGCGCGGGGGGGCCGTCTCTCAAAACATTCAGTACTTC. Its translation: CASSERGGAVSQNIQYF. The chain couples TRBV6-1 to TRBJ2-4, with 9 positions matching TRBD2. The junction had 11 bases not matched to a gene; V was cut back by 3 bases and J by 5 bases. From germline, CDR1 is MNHNS and CDR2 SASEGT. The length of the CDR3 is 17 residues.

The chain has TRBV7-3 and TRBJ2-3, with 7 bases lining up with TRBD2. Per germline, CDR1 SGHTA and CDR2 FQGTGA. The CDR3 contains 14 residues. J gave up 4 bases and V 1 base, and 2 bases lay outside the gene matches. CDR3 sequence reads: CASSLSGRADTQYF. In nucleotides, the CDR3 is TGTGCCAGCAGCTTAAGTGGGAGGGCAGATACGCAGTATTTT.

The rearrangement uses TRBV9 and TRBJ2-5; TRBD2 might be the D (5 bases). The ends were cut back, 0 bases at V and 5 bases at J, with 17 bases in the middle. The CDR3 extends over 16 amino acids. Germline V gene data show CDR1 as SGDLS and CDR2 as YYNGEE. For the CDR3, the DNA is TGTGCCAGCAGCGTAGAGCCTTTAGCTCCGGGGGAGACCCAGTACTTC. Residues: CASSVEPLAPGETQYF.